This T cell receptor (beta chain) was observed in a study of OX40 agonist ivuxolimab in advanced cancers. Study in general: Partial responses, seen in three patients, involved one hepatocellular carcinoma and two cutaneous melanomas.

The CDR3 totals 14 residues. V was shortened by 7 bases and J by 2 bases, with 13 bases between the two germline ends. The germline CDR1 and CDR2 sequences are MNHNS and SASEGT. Measured with immunoSEQ multiplex PCR; TCRdb has only the in-frame clones, and not every one. Among tens of thousands of clones listed, around four fifths were seen once. The gene calls are TRBV6-1 and TRBJ2-3; the D is unclear. The TCR sequence derives from an adult with an advanced solid tumor such as melanoma, head and neck, liver or kidney cancer. Source: CD4+ or CD8+ T cells sorted from blood, taken in a trial of the OX40 agonist ivuxolimab. As DNA, the CDR3 is TGTGCCAGCACCCAAACATGGGCCACAGATACGCAGTATTTT. This codes for CASTQTWATDTQYF.